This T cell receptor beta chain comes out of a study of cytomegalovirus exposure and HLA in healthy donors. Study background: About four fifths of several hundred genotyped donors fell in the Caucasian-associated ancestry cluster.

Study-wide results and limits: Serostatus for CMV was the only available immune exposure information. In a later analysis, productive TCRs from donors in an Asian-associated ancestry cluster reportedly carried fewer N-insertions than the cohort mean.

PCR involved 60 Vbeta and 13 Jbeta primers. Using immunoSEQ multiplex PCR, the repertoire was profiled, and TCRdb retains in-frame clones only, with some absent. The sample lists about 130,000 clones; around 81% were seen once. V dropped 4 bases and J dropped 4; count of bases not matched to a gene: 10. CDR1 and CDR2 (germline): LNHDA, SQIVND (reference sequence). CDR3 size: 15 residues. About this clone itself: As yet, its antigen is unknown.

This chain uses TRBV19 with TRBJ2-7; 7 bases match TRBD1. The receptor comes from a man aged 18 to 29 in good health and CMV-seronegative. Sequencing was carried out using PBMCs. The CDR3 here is CASSTQRTGGYEQYF. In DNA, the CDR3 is TGTGCCAGTAGTACCCAAAGGACAGGCGGGTACGAGCAGTACTTC.